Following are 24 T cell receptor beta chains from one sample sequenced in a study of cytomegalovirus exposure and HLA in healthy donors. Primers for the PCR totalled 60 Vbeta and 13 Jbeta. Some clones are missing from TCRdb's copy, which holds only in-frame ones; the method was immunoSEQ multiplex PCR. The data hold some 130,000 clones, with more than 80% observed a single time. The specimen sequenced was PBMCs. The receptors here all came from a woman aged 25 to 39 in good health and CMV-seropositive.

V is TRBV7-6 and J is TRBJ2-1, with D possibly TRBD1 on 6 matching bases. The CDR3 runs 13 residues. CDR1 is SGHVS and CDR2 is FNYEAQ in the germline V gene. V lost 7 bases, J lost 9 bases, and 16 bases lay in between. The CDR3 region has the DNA TGTGCCAGCACCGGGCCAGGGGCGGGTGAGCAGTTCTTC. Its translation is CASTGPGAGEQFF.

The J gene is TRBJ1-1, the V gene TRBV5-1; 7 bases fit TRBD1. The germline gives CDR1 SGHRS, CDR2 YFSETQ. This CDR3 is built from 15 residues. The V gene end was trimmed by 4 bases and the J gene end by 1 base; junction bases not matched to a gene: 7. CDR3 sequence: CASSPRTGQNTEAFF. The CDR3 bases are TGCGCCAGCAGCCCAAGGACAGGACAGAACACTGAAGCTTTCTTT. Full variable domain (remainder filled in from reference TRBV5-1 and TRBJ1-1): KAGVTQTPRYLIKTRGQQVTLSCSPISGHRSVSWYQQTPGQGLQFLFEYFSETQRNKGNFPGRFSGRQFSNSRSEMNVSTLELGDSALYLCASSPRTGQNTEAFFGQGTRLTVV.

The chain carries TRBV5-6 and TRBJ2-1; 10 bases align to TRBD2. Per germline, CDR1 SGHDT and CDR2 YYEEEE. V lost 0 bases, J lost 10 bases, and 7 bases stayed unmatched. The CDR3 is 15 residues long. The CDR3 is CASSLGLAGYSEQFF. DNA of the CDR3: TGTGCCAGCAGCTTGGGACTAGCGGGTTATTCGGAGCAGTTCTTC.

This CDR3 is CAISGGLAGDEQYF. The CDR3 nucleotides read TGTGCCATCAGCGGGGGACTAGCGGGAGACGAGCAGTACTTC. This chain joins TRBV10-3 and TRBJ2-7; TRBD2 matches 14 bases. This CDR3 spans 14 amino acids. CDR1 and CDR2 from the germline V gene are ENHRY and SYGVKD. V lost 6 bases to trimming and J lost 5 bases; unmatched junction nucleotides: 3.

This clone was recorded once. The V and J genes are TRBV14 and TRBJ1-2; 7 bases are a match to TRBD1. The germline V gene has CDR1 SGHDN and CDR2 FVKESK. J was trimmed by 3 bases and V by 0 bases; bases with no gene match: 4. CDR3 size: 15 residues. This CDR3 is CASSQEGTAYYGYTF. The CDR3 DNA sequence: TGTGCCAGCAGCCAAGAAGGGACAGCTTACTATGGCTACACCTTC.

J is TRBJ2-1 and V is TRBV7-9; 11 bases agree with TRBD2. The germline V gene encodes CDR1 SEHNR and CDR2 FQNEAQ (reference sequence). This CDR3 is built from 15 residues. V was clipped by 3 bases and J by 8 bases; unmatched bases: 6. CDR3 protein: CASSFTSGGWDEQFF. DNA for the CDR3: TGTGCCAGCAGCTTTACTAGCGGGGGCTGGGATGAGCAGTTCTTC.

The CDR3: CASSLEAVPGVYEQYF. In nucleotides, the CDR3 is TGTGCCAGCAGTTTGGAGGCGGTCCCCGGGGTCTACGAGCAGTACTTC. The rearrangement uses TRBV27 and TRBJ2-7; D possibly corresponds to TRBD2 (5 bases). Trimming pared 3 bases from V and 3 bases from J, leaving 18 bases between. The CDR3 spans 16 residues. Germline CDR1 is MNHEY and CDR2 is SMNVEV (reference sequence).

CDR3 nucleotide sequence: TGCGCCAGCAGCTTGGTGAGCTCCTACAATGAGCAGTTCTTC. It translates to CASSLVSSYNEQFF. The chain links TRBV5-1 to TRBJ2-1; D unclear. The germline gives CDR1 SGHRS, CDR2 YFSETQ. CDR3 size: 14 residues. V was trimmed by 0 bases and J by 0 bases, leaving 4 bases between them. Full variable domain (outside the CDR3, taken from reference TRBV5-1 and TRBJ2-1): KAGVTQTPRYLIKTRGQQVTLSCSPISGHRSVSWYQQTPGQGLQFLFEYFSETQRNKGNFPGRFSGRQFSNSRSEMNVSTLELGDSALYLCASSLVSSYNEQFFGPGTRLTVL.

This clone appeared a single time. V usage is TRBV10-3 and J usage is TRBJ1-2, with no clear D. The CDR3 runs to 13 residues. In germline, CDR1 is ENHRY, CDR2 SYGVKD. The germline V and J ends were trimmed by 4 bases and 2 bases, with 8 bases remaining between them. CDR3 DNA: TGTGCCATCAGTGCAGGCAGCAACTATGGCTACACCTTC. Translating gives CAISAGSNYGYTF.

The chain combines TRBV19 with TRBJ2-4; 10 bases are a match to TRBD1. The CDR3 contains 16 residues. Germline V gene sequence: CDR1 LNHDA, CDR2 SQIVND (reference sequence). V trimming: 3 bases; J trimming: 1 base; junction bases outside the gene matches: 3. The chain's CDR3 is CASSIRDRGAKNIQYF. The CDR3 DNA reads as TGTGCCAGTAGTATCCGGGACAGGGGTGCCAAAAACATTCAGTACTTC.

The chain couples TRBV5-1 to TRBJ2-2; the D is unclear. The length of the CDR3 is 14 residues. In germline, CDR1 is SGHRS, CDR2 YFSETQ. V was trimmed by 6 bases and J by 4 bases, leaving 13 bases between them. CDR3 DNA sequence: TGCGCCAGCAAGACGAGCGTCGTCACCGGGGAGCTGTTTTTT. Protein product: CASKTSVVTGELFF.

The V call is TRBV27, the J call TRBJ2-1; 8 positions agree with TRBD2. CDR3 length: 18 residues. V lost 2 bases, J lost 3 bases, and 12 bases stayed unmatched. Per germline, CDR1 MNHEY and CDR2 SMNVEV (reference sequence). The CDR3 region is CASSLLPGRAEGYNEQFF. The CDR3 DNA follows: TGTGCCAGCAGTTTACTGCCCGGGAGGGCCGAGGGCTACAATGAGCAGTTCTTC.

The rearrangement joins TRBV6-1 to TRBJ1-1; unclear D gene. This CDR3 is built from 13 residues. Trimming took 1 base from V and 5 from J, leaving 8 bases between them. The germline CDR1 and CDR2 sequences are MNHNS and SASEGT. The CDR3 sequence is CASSEDRRTEAFF. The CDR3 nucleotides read TGTGCCAGCAGTGAAGACAGAAGAACTGAAGCTTTCTTT.

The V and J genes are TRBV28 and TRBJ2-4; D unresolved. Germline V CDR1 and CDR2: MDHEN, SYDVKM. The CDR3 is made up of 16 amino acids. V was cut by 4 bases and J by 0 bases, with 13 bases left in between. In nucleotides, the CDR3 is TGTGCCAGCAGTTCCGGAGCATCGTCAGCCAAAAACATTCAGTACTTC. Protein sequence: CASSSGASSAKNIQYF.

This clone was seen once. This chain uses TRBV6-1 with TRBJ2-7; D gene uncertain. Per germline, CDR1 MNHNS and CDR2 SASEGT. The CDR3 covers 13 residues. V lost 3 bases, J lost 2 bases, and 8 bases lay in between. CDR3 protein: CASSEWRPYEQYF. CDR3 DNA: TGTGCCAGCAGTGAGTGGCGGCCCTACGAGCAGTACTTC.

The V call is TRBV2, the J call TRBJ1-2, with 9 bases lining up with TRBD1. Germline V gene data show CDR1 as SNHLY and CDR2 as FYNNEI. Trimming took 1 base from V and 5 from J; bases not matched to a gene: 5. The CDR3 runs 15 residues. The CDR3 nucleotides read TGTGCCAGCAGTGAAGGAGGGACAGGGCCTTATGGCTACACCTTC. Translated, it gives CASSEGGTGPYGYTF.

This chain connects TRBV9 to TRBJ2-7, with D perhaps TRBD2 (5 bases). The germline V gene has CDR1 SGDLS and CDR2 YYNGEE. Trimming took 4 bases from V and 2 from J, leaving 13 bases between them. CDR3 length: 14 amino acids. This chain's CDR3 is CASSPSPAAYEQYF. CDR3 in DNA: TGTGCCAGCAGCCCAAGCCCAGCGGCCTACGAGCAGTACTTC. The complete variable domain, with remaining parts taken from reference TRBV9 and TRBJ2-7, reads DSGVTQTPKHLITATGQRVTLRCSPRSGDLSVYWYQQSLDQGLQFLIQYYNGEERAKGNILERFSAQQFPDLHSELNLSSLELGDSALYFCASSPSPAAYEQYFGPGTRLTVT.

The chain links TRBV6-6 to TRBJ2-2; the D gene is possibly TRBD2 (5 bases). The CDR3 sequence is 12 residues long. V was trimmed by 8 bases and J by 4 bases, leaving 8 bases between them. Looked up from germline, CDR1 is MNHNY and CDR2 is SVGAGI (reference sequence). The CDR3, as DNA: TGTGCCAGCGAGAGGGTCACCGGGGAGCTGTTTTTT. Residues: CASERVTGELFF.

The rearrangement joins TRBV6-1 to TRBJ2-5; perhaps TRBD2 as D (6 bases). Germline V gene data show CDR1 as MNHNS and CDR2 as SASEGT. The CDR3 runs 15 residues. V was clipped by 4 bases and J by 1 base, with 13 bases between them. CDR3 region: CASSGRDRGQETQYF. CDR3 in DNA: TGTGCCAGCAGTGGGCGGGATCGGGGCCAAGAGACCCAGTACTTC.

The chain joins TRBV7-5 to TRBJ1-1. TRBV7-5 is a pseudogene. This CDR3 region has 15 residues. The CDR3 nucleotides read TGTGTCCAGAATCCGGGGAAGGTTTCGAGCACTGAAGCTTTCTTT. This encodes CVQNPGKVSSTEAFF.

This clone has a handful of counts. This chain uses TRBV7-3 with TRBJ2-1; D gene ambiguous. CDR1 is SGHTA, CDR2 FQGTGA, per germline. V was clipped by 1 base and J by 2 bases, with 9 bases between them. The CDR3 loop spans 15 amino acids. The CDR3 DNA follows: TGTGCCAGCAGCTTAAGTCGCACAGCCTACAATGAGCAGTTCTTC. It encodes CASSLSRTAYNEQFF.

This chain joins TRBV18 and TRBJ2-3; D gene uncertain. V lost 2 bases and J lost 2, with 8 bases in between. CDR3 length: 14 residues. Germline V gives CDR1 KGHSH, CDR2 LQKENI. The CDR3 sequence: CASSPTLTTDTQYF. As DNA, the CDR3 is TGTGCCAGCTCACCAACCCTAACCACAGATACGCAGTATTTT.

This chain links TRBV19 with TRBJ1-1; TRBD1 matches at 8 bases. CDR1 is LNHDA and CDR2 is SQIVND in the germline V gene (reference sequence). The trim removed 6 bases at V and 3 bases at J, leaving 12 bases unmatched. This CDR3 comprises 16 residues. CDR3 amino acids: CASSLNPGGTDTEAFF. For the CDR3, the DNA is TGTGCCAGTAGCCTAAATCCAGGGGGCACAGACACTGAAGCTTTCTTT.

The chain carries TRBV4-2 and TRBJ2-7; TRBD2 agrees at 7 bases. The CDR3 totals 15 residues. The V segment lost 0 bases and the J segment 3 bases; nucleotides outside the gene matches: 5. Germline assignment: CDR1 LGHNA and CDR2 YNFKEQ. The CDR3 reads CASSQETGGLYEQYF. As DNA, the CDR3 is TGTGCCAGCAGCCAAGAGACGGGGGGACTCTACGAGCAGTACTTC.